The 18 T cell receptor beta chains below all came from one sample that was sequenced in a study of T-cell reconstitution after alpha-beta-depleted transplantation in children. A library of TCRbeta sequences, prepared with unique molecular identifiers, was generated. One entry per CDR3 protein, called by TCRdb with MiXCR from the PCR reads. Found here are more than 400,000 distinct CDR3 sequences, approximately 42% of them singletons; the top ten hold around a quarter. The sequences come from PBMCs, collected before TCRalphabeta/CD19-depleted stem cell transplant. These receptors all stem from a girl between 2 and 10 years old with aplastic anemia, due to receive a stem cell transplant.

The CDR3 loop is CASSLAGEFNEQYF. The CDR3 coding sequence is TGCGCCAGCAGCTTGGCAGGGGAGTTCAACGAGCAGTACTTC. The J gene is TRBJ2-7, the V gene TRBV5-1; possible D gene TRBD1, 6 bases. CDR1 and CDR2 from the germline V gene are SGHRS and YFSETQ. Trimming took 0 bases from V and 5 from J, leaving 12 bases between them. This CDR3 contains 14 residues.

The chain uses TRBV11-2 and TRBJ2-5, with D unclear. CDR3 size: 14 residues. V was cut by 1 base and J by 5 bases, with 11 bases left in between. Germline CDR1 and CDR2: SGHAT and FQNNGV. In nucleotides, the CDR3 is TGTGCCAGCAGCTTAGTAACTCACGGGGAGACCCAGTACTTC. Its translation: CASSLVTHGETQYF.

This clonotype was detected once. The chain uses TRBV20-1 and TRBJ2-3, with 8 bases fitting TRBD2. V lost 0 bases, J lost 6 bases, and 8 bases stayed unmatched. This CDR3 has 15 amino acids. Germline V gives CDR1 DFQATT, CDR2 SNEGSKA (reference sequence). The CDR3 reads CSARDQSGRRDTQYF. The DNA of the CDR3 is TGCAGTGCTAGAGATCAGAGCGGGAGAAGGGATACGCAGTATTTT.

This clonotype has ten or more counts. The chain joins TRBV20-1 to TRBJ2-1; 8 nucleotides line up with TRBD2. This CDR3 contains 15 residues. Losses at the gene ends were 3 bases for V and 10 bases for J; bases not matched to a gene: 14. Germline V lookup: CDR1 DFQATT, CDR2 SNEGSKA (reference sequence). The CDR3 is CSASRSSGRAREQFF. The CDR3 nucleotides are TGCAGTGCTAGTCGGTCTTCCGGGAGGGCCAGGGAGCAGTTCTTC.

This clonotype was recorded many times. The chain joins TRBV20-1 to TRBJ2-5; possible D gene TRBD2, 6 bases. The germline V gene has CDR1 DFQATT and CDR2 SNEGSKA (reference sequence). The V end was cut by 4 bases, the J end by 5 bases, with 20 bases between. This CDR3 contains 15 residues. Here the CDR3 reads CSAMLPGLRKETQYF. CDR3 bases: TGCAGTGCTATGCTACCGGGACTTCGGAAGGAGACCCAGTACTTC.

This clonotype was counted many times. The rearrangement links TRBV29-1 to TRBJ2-1; tentatively, D is TRBD2 (7 bases). The V end was cut by 6 bases, the J end by 3 bases, with 12 bases between. Per germline, CDR1 SQVTM and CDR2 ANQGSEA. The CDR3 length is 13 residues. The CDR3 protein is CSVYGGLYNEQFF. CDR3 in DNA: TGCAGCGTCTACGGGGGGCTCTACAATGAGCAGTTCTTC.

The chain employs TRBV15 and TRBJ2-7; no definite D call. V was trimmed by 3 bases and J by 2 bases, leaving 11 bases between them. The CDR3 is 14 amino acids. The germline gives CDR1 LNHNV, CDR2 YYDKDF (reference sequence). CDR3 coding DNA: TGTGCCACCAGCAGGGAGCTAGTCGCCTACGAGCAGTACTTC. Protein sequence: CATSRELVAYEQYF.

V gene TRBV5-5 combines with J gene TRBJ1-5; maybe TRBD1 (6 bases). Between the trimmed V and J ends, which lost 4 bases and 0 bases, there was a span of 11 bases. Germline lookup yields CDR1 SGHKS and CDR2 YYEKEE (reference sequence). This CDR3 is built from 15 residues. Here the CDR3 DNA reads TGTGCCAGCAGCCCGGACAGTCCTAGCAATCAGCCCCAGCATTTT. This codes for CASSPDSPSNQPQHF.

The chain carries TRBV5-1 and TRBJ2-7; 9 nucleotides agree with TRBD1. V trimming: 4 bases; J trimming: 2 bases; junction bases outside the gene matches: 4. The CDR3 is made up of 14 amino acids. The germline CDR1 and CDR2 sequences are SGHRS and YFSETQ. The CDR3 is CASSVTGGPYEQYF. The CDR3 DNA is TGCGCCAGCAGCGTGACAGGGGGACCCTACGAGCAGTACTTC.

The V call is TRBV3-1, the J call TRBJ2-3; 14 bases fit TRBD2. Germline assignment: CDR1 LGHDT and CDR2 YNNKEL (reference sequence). This CDR3 comprises 16 residues. With V trimmed by 1 base and J by 7 bases, 4 bases remained unmatched. CDR3 nucleotide sequence: TGTGCCAGCAGCCAAGCCGGGACTAGCGGGAGAAATACGCAGTATTTT. This codes for CASSQAGTSGRNTQYF.

V is TRBV20-1 and J is TRBJ2-1; no firm D call. This CDR3 has 13 residues. The germline gives CDR1 DFQATT, CDR2 SNEGSKA (reference sequence). Deletions cut 0 bases from V and 7 bases from J, with 10 bases between. The CDR3 DNA reads as TGCAGTGCTAGAGATCTGAATCGTAATGAGCAGTTCTTC. Protein: CSARDLNRNEQFF.

The chain combines TRBV15 with TRBJ1-5, with a weak D call TRBD1 (5 bases). V lost 1 base and J lost 6, with 10 bases in between. In germline, CDR1 is LNHNV, CDR2 YYDKDF (reference sequence). CDR3 length: 14 amino acids. The CDR3, as DNA: TGTGCCACCAGCAGAGGGGGGGGAAGTCAGCCCCAGCATTTT. This codes for CATSRGGGSQPQHF.

V usage is TRBV20-1 and J usage is TRBJ2-5; D unclear. The V gene lost 7 bases and the J gene lost 2 bases, with 17 bases spanning the gap. The V gene's germline CDR1 is DFQATT and CDR2 SNEGSKA (reference sequence). The CDR3 has 14 residues. The CDR3 reads CSVRAAPPQETQYF. The CDR3 nucleotides are TGCAGTGTTCGGGCCGCGCCTCCTCAAGAGACCCAGTACTTC.

The CDR3 nucleotides read TGCGCCAGCAGCTTATCACCCAGGGGGCGAAACGAGCAGTACTTC. Its protein is CASSLSPRGRNEQYF. The chain has TRBV5-1 and TRBJ2-7, with 8 nucleotides matching TRBD1. The germline V gene encodes CDR1 SGHRS and CDR2 YFSETQ. The CDR3 runs 15 residues. J was trimmed by 5 bases and V by 2 bases; bases with no gene match: 9.

This clonotype was counted between two and nine times. The chain links TRBV20-1 to TRBJ1-3, with D hard to call. V lost 5 bases, J lost 3 bases, and 8 bases lay in between. This CDR3 is 12 amino acids long. Germline V lookup: CDR1 DFQATT, CDR2 SNEGSKA (reference sequence). CDR3 nucleotides: TGCAGTGCTCGGACGGTTGGAAACACCATATATTTT. The encoded protein is CSARTVGNTIYF.

The rearrangement joins TRBV20-1 to TRBJ1-2; D may be TRBD1 (5 bases). The germline V and J ends were trimmed by 1 base and 6 bases, with 12 bases remaining between them. Germline loops: CDR1 DFQATT, CDR2 SNEGSKA (reference sequence). This CDR3 has 13 amino acids. DNA for the CDR3: TGCAGTGCTAGAGTTCGTTCGGGGGATGGCTACACCTTC. It specifies CSARVRSGDGYTF.

This clonotype occurred many times. V and J are TRBV30 and TRBJ2-3, with 7 bases fitting TRBD2. The germline V gene has CDR1 GTSNPN and CDR2 SVGIG (reference sequence). Germline trimming cut 2 bases from V and 3 bases from J; bases unmatched to any gene: 8. The CDR3 length is 15 residues. The CDR3 loop reads CAWSPLSGITDTQYF. The CDR3 DNA reads TGTGCCTGGAGTCCTCTGAGCGGGATAACAGATACGCAGTATTTT.

The chain links TRBV6-1 to TRBJ2-7; perhaps TRBD2 as D (6 bases). Germline V gives CDR1 MNHNS, CDR2 SASEGT. The CDR3 consists of 13 residues. V was shortened by 9 bases and J by 4 bases, with 16 bases between the two germline ends. The CDR3 region has the DNA TGTGCCAGTATCGGGGGATCGATGTACGAGCAGTACTTC. This codes for CASIGGSMYEQYF.